This T cell receptor (beta chain) stems from a study of persistence of HIV-infected CD4 T cells. Notes on the study in general: CMV- and Gag-responding cells had lower TCRbeta richness than CD3/CD28-responding cells.

The stimulus was lysate of CMV-infected fibroblasts, 9 to 10 ug/mL. Sorting selected CD4+ T cells upregulating both CD40 ligand and CD69. With 4 bases removed from V and 0 bases from J, the gap between germline ends came to 4 bases. CDR3 size: 13 residues. Germline loops: CDR1 SGHVS, CDR2 FNYEAQ. This was the immunoSEQ version 4 assay in survey mode. TCRdb's table, derived via immunoSEQ multiplex PCR, lists solely in-frame clones and lacks some. There are thousands of clones in the sample; 64% occur only once, and 40% lies in the top ten. A remark on this clone: Its antigen is unidentified.

The receptor was isolated from an adult man with HIV who was CMV-seropositive. The sequencing here drew on CD4+ T cells sorted from PBMCs after approximately 18-hour stimulation, taken from a patient who received antiretroviral therapy. The chain links TRBV7-6 to TRBJ1-5; D uncertain. CDR3 residues: CASSSNSNQPQHF. Written as DNA, the CDR3 is TGTGCCAGCAGCTCGAATAGCAATCAGCCCCAGCATTTT.